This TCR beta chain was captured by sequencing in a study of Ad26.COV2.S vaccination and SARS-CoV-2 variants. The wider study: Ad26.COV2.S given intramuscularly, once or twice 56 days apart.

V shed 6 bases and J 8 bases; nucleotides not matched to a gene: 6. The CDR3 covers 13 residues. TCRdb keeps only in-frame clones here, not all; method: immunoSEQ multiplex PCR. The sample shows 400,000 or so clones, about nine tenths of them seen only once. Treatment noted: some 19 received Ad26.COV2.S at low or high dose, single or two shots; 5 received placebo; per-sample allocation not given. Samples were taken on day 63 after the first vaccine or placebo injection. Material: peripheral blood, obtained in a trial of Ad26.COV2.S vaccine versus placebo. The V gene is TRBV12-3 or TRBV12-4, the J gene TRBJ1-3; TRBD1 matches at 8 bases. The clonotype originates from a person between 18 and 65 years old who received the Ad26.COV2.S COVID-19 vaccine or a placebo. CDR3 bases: TGTGCCAGCAGCCTACAGGGGGTGGACACCATATATTTT. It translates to CASSLQGVDTIYF.